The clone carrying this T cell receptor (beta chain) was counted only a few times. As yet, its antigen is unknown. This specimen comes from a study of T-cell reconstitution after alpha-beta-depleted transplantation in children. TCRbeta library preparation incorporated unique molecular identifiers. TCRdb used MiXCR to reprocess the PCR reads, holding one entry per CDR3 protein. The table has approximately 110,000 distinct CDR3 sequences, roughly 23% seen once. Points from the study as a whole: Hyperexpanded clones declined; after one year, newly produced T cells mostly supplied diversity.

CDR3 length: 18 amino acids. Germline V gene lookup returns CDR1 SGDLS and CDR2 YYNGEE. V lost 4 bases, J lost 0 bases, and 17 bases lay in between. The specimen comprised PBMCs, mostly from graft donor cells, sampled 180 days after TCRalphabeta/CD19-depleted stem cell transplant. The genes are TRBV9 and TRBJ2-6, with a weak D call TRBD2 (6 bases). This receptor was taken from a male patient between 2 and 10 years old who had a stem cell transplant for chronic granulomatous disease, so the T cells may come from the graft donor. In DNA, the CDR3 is TGTGCCAGCAGCCCCAGACCAGGGACTGACTCTGGGGCCAACGTCCTGACTTTC. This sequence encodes CASSPRPGTDSGANVLTF. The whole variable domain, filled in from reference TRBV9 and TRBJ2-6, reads DSGVTQTPKHLITATGQRVTLRCSPRSGDLSVYWYQQSLDQGLQFLIQYYNGEERAKGNILERFSAQQFPDLHSELNLSSLELGDSALYFCASSPRPGTDSGANVLTFGAGSRLTVL.